This T cell receptor beta chain was obtained from a study of T cell changes during pregnancy in multiple sclerosis. Profiling relied on immunoSEQ multiplex PCR, and the TCRdb table lists in-frame clones only, not all of them. This sample yields 40,000 to 45,000 clones, of which 80% to 95% are seen a single time; roughly 0.52% belongs to the top ten. V lost 1 base, J lost 9 bases, and 13 bases stayed unmatched. CDR1 and CDR2 from the germline V gene are SGHDN and FVKESK. There are 17 residues in the CDR3. This clone appeared a few times. The source material was CD4+ T cells from peripheral blood mononuclear cells, sampled in the third trimester of pregnancy. The sequence came from a female donor with multiple sclerosis, enrolled in a pregnancy study. The genes are TRBV14 and TRBJ2-1; TRBD2 matches 9 bases. DNA for the CDR3: TGTGCCAGCAGCCAAGGAATGGTAGCGGGAGCGAGGGGTGAGCAGTTCTTC. This codes for CASSQGMVAGARGEQFF.